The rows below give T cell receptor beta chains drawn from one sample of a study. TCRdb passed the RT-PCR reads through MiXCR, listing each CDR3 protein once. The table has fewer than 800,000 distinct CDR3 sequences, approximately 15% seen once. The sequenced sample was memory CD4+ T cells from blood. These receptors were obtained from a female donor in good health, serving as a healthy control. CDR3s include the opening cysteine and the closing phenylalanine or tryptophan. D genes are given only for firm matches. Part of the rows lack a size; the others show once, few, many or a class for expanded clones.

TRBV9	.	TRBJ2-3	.	CASSVAMLSTDTQYF	TGTGCCAGCAGCGTAGCAATGCTTAGCACAGATACGCAGTATTTT
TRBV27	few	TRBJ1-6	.	CASSARVTYNSPLHF	TGTGCCAGCAGTGCAAGGGTCACCTATAATTCACCCCTCCACTTT
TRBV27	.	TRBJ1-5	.	CASMVRAHSNQPQHF	TGTGCCAGCATGGTGAGGGCGCATAGCAATCAGCCCCAGCATTTT
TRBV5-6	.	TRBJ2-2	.	CASSSSPLNTGELFF	TGTGCCAGCAGCTCATCTCCGTTGAACACCGGGGAGCTGTTTTTT
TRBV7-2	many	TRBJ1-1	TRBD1	CASSLYWDSNTEAFF	TGTGCCAGCAGCTTATACTGGGACAGTAACACTGAAGCTTTCTTT
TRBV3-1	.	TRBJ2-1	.	CASSQVIYTDCNEQFF	TGTGCCAGCAGCCAAGTAATTTACACAGATTGCAATGAGCAGTTCTTC
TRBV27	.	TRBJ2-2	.	CASRTQRGNTGELFF	TGTGCCAGCAGGACCCAACGGGGGAACACCGGGGAGCTGTTTTTT
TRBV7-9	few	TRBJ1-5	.	CASSLAGSYNQPQHF	TGTGCCAGCAGCTTAGCGGGGTCCTACAATCAGCCCCAGCATTTT
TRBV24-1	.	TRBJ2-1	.	CATSDWGTGHNEQFF	TGTGCCACCAGTGATTGGGGGACGGGACACAATGAGCAGTTCTTC
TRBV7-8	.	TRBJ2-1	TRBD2	CASSHQREGNNEQFF	TGTGCCAGCAGTCACCAGCGGGAGGGCAACAATGAGCAGTTCTTC
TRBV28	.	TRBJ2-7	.	CASLANYEQYF	TGTGCCAGCCTAGCGAACTACGAGCAGTACTTC
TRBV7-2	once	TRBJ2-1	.	CASSNWLGGADNEQFF	TGTGCCAGCAGTAACTGGCTGGGGGGAGCGGACAATGAGCAGTTCTTC
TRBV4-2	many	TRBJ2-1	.	CASSQDGGTSYNEQFF	TGTGCCAGCAGCCAAGATGGCGGGACTTCCTACAATGAGCAGTTCTTC
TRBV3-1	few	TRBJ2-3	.	CASSRYGAGRADTQYF	TGTGCCAGCAGCCGGTACGGAGCGGGCCGCGCAGATACGCAGTATTTT
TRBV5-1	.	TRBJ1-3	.	CASALGGREPGASSSSGNTIYF	TGCGCCAGCGCCCTGGGGGGCCGTGAGCCGGGAGCCTCCTCAAGCTCTGGAAACACCATATATTTT
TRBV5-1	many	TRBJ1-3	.	CASSLVAASGNTIYF	TGCGCCAGCAGCTTGGTGGCAGCCTCTGGAAACACCATATATTTT
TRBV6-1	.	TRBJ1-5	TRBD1	CASSGRDRGYPNQPQHF	TGTGCCAGCAGTGGCCGGGACAGGGGTTATCCCAATCAGCCCCAGCATTTT
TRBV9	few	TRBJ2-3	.	CASSVVQGITDTQYF	TGTGCCAGCAGCGTAGTGCAGGGGATCACAGATACGCAGTATTTT
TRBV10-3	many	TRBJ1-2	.	CAISEGHNNYGYTF	TGTGCCATCAGTGAGGGACACAATAACTATGGCTACACCTTC
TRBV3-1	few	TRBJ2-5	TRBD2	CASSQGQGGKGETQYF	TGTGCCAGCAGCCAAGGTCAGGGAGGGAAGGGAGAGACCCAGTACTTC
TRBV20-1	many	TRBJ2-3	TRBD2	CSARDHFSGRGTNTQYF	TGCAGTGCTAGAGACCACTTTAGCGGGAGAGGGACAAATACGCAGTATTTT
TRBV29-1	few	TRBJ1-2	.	CSVEGGTRGYGYTF	TGCAGCGTTGAAGGTGGAACCCGGGGCTATGGCTACACCTTC
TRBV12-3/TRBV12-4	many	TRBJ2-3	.	CASRSVGTDTQYF	TGTGCCAGCAGGTCTGTCGGCACAGATACGCAGTATTTT
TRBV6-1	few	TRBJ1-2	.	CASSNRAQGFYGYTF	TGTGCCAGCAGCAACAGAGCCCAGGGGTTCTATGGCTACACCTTC
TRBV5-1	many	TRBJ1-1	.	CASSLAGRTEAFF	TGCGCCAGCAGCTTGGCGGGAAGAACTGAAGCTTTCTTT
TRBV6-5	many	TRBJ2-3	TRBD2	CASSQAGGPADTQYF	TGTGCCAGCAGTCAAGCGGGAGGGCCGGCAGATACGCAGTATTTT
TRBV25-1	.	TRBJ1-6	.	CASSGGPGTVNNSPLHF	TGTGCCAGCAGTGGGGGGCCCGGGACGGTTAATAATTCACCCCTCCACTTT
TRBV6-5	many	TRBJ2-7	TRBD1	CASSSQGQDYEQYF	TGTGCCAGCAGCAGCCAGGGACAGGACTACGAGCAGTACTTC
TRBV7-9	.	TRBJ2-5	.	CASSLALAASEETQYF	TGTGCCAGCAGCTTAGCTTTGGCAGCCTCTGAAGAGACCCAGTACTTC
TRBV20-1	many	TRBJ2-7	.	CSAMPGSYEQYF	TGCAGTGCTATGCCGGGGAGCTACGAGCAGTACTTC
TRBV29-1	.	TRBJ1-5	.	CSVKKTGPDQPQHF	TGCAGCGTCAAGAAGACCGGGCCCGATCAGCCCCAGCATTTT
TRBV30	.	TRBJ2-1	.	CAWSRGLSDYNEQFF	TGTGCCTGGAGTAGGGGACTGTCGGACTACAATGAGCAGTTCTTC
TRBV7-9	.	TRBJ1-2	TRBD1	CASSLAGTDHNYGYTF	TGTGCCAGCAGCTTAGCCGGGACAGACCATAACTATGGCTACACCTTC
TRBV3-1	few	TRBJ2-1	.	CASSQDPEGLLHF	TGTGCCAGCAGCCAAGACCCAGAGGGTTTACTCCACTTC
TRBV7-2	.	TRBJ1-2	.	CASSLDRQTSYGYTF	TGTGCCAGCAGCTTAGATCGGCAGACGAGCTATGGCTACACCTTC
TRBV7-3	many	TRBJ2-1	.	CASSPPSLNEQFF	TGTGCCAGCAGCCCCCCATCGCTTAATGAGCAGTTCTTC
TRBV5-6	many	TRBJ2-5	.	CASSLWAGETQYF	TGTGCCAGCAGCTTGTGGGCGGGGGAGACCCAGTACTTC
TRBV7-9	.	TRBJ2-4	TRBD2	CASSSLAGGLSKNIQYF	TGTGCCAGCAGCTCCCTAGCGGGAGGGCTCAGCAAAAACATTCAGTACTTC
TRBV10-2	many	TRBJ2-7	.	CASSDSRRSYEQYF	TGCGCCAGCAGTGATTCTAGAAGATCCTACGAGCAGTACTTC
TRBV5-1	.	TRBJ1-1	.	CASSLGRGSTEAFF	TGCGCCAGCAGCTTGGGCAGGGGATCCACTGAAGCTTTCTTT